The subject of this entry is one T cell receptor (beta chain). Antigen unknown. The data derive from a study of CXCR3-negative and CXCR3-positive naive CD8 T cells. The CDR3 runs 12 residues. TRB cDNA was prepared as libraries by UMI-labeled 5' RACE. TCRdb reprocessed the 5' RACE reads, with one entry per CDR3 protein and no DNA. In total, the table holds roughly 130,000 distinct CDR3 sequences. Naive CD8+ T lymphocytes were specified as CD45RO-CCR7+CD27+CD95-. The study's findings and limits: Both naive subsets, CXCR3-negative and CXCR3-positive, displayed similar TRBV-TRBJ usage, unlike memory cells. Memory CD8+ cells had much lower diversity, and both naive subsets had comparably high diversity. In CXCR3-positive naive cells, the TRB CDR3s were more hydrophobic than in CXCR3-negative naive cells.

The source material was naive CXCR3+ CD8+ T cells from blood. Subset indicated: CD45RO-CCR7+CD27+CD95- naive CD8+ T cells expressing CXCR3 (TNR3+). The genes are TRBV12-3 or TRBV12-4 and TRBJ1-1. The receptor's source is a human donor in good health. Some clones in this sample may be carry-over from other donors' samples. The CDR3 sequence is CASSLGETEAFF.